This TCR beta chain was sequenced during a study of early T cells in non-severe SARS-CoV-2 infection. Notes on the study in general: Sequences matched to VDJdb favored anti-spike CD8 responses, while private and CD4 specificities were missed.

Individual cDNA molecules were tagged with unique molecular identifiers, the study reported. TCRdb redid the calling of the 5' RACE reads with MiXCR, one entry per CDR3 protein. The sample holds tens of thousands of distinct CDR3 sequences, 15% to 19% seen once. There are a few counts of this clonotype. Its cognate antigen is unknown. The TCR was taken from an adult who was a healthcare worker with PCR-confirmed SARS-CoV-2 infection or an uninfected control (not recorded which). The sequencing sample was made of whole blood.

CDR3 loop: CASRTWANYGYTF. CDR3 DNA: TGTGCCAGCAGGACTTGGGCCAACTATGGCTACACCTTC. This chain links TRBV6-1 with TRBJ1-2; D call uncertain. Deletions cut 6 bases from V and 2 bases from J, with 10 bases between. The germline CDR1 and CDR2 sequences are MNHNS and SASEGT. This CDR3 comprises 13 residues.